Listed here are 7 T cell receptor beta chains from one sample, sequenced in a study of blood T cell repertoires in COVID-19. Libraries were prepared by immunoSEQ multiplex PCR; TCRdb keeps only in-frame clonotypes and omits some of them. The top ten hold approximately 9.1% of the sample, which has about 180,000 clones, around 76% seen once. Sequencing used peripheral blood. The receptor source for this set is a woman in her seventies with acute or convalescent COVID-19.

This clone was seen a handful of times. This chain uses TRBV14 with TRBJ2-1, with 8 nucleotides matching TRBD2. Unmatched junction bases numbered 20, after V lost 4 bases and J lost 0 bases. CDR1 SGHDN and CDR2 FVKESK come from the germline V gene. The CDR3 is 21 amino acids. The CDR3 spells CASSPTGGAGSGRGSYNEQFF. For the CDR3, the DNA is TGTGCCAGCAGCCCGACGGGGGGGGCGGGATCTGGTCGAGGCTCCTACAATGAGCAGTTCTTC.

This clone was seen more than once but under ten times. This chain links TRBV21-1 with TRBJ2-2; TRBD2 is taken as the D call from the table, unchecked against the DNA. TRBV21-1 is described as a pseudogene. This CDR3 region has 14 residues. The CDR3 nucleotides read TGTGCCAGCAGCAAAGACGTGAGCACCGGGGAGCTGTTTTTT. Protein: CASSKDVSTGELFF.

This clone has just a few counts. Additional DNA sequences in this sample encode the identical CDR3. This sequence joins TRBV5-1 and TRBJ2-7; maybe TRBD2 (6 bases). The CDR3 totals 14 residues. The germline V gene has CDR1 SGHRS and CDR2 YFSETQ. Trimming pared 1 base from V and 2 bases from J, leaving 10 bases between. CDR3 sequence reads: CASSLLGGTYEQYF. CDR3 DNA sequence: TGCGCCAGCAGCTTGTTGGGGGGAACCTACGAGCAGTACTTC. Variable domain in full (rest from reference TRBV5-1 and TRBJ2-7): KAGVTQTPRYLIKTRGQQVTLSCSPISGHRSVSWYQQTPGQGLQFLFEYFSETQRNKGNFPGRFSGRQFSNSRSEMNVSTLELGDSALYLCASSLLGGTYEQYFGPGTRLTVT.

This clone was seen once. The CDR3: CASSLGQEEGYTF. In DNA, the CDR3 is TGTGCCAGCAGTTTGGGTCAGGAGGAGGGCTACACCTTC. The rearrangement joins TRBV12-3 or TRBV12-4 to TRBJ1-2; D gene unclear. This CDR3 has 13 residues. V lost 3 bases and J 8 bases, leaving 13 bases between the germline ends.

CDR3 in DNA: TGTGCCAGCAGTGCTTTAGGGGGCGTTCAGCCCCAGCATTTT. Translating it yields CASSALGGVQPQHF. The chain has TRBV2 and TRBJ1-5; TRBD1 agrees at 7 bases. Trimming took 4 bases from V and 6 from J; bases not matched to a gene: 6. Germline CDR1 SNHLY, CDR2 FYNNEI. The CDR3 loop spans 14 amino acids. The entire variable domain, with the rest obtained from reference TRBV2 and TRBJ1-5, is as follows: EPEVTQTPSHQVTQMGQEVILRCVPISNHLYFYWYRQILGQKVEFLVSFYNNEISEKSEIFDDQFSVERPDGSNFTLKIRSTKLEDSAMYFCASSALGGVQPQHFGDGTRLSIL.

The V and J genes are TRBV2 and TRBJ1-5; D is perhaps TRBD1 (6 bases). V lost 7 bases, J lost 7 bases, and 14 bases lay in between. The CDR3 runs to 13 residues. Germline CDR1 is SNHLY and CDR2 is FYNNEI. CDR3 sequence: CASTRGRDQPQHF. In DNA, the CDR3 is TGTGCCAGCACCAGGGGACGGGACCAGCCCCAGCATTTT.

The chain has TRBV19 and TRBJ1-1; D might be TRBD1 (5 bases). The CDR3 totals 13 residues. CDR1 is LNHDA, CDR2 SQIVND, per germline (reference sequence). The V end lost 1 base, the J end lost 7 bases, and 10 bases lay between the germline ends. CDR3 DNA sequence: TGTGCCAGTAGTATAGTTAACAGGCGTGAAGCTTTCTTT. Translating gives CASSIVNRREAFF.